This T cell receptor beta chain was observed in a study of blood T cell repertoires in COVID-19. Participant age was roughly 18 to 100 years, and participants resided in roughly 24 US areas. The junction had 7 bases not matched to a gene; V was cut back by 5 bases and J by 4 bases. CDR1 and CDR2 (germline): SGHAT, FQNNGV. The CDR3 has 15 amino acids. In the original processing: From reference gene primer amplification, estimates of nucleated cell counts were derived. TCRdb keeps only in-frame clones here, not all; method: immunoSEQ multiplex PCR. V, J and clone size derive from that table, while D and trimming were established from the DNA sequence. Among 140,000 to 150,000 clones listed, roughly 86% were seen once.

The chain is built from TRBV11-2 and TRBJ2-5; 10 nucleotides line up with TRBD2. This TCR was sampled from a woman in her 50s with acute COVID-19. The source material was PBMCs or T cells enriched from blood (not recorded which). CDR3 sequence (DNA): TGTGCCAGCAGCCTCCTAGCGGGAGCCGTAGAGACCCAGTACTTC. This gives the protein CASSLLAGAVETQYF.